This T cell receptor beta chain was documented in a study of blood T cell repertoires in COVID-19. Study details: COVID-19 samples from acute and convalescent phases originated in the United States, Italy and Spain. T cells, B-cell-depleted T cells, or PBMCs provided the cDNA or gDNA that served as material.

This table comes from immunoSEQ multiplex PCR, and its TCRdb copy is limited to in-frame clones, with some not included. The sample includes about 200,000 clones, 70% to 90% of them seen just once. The source material was peripheral blood. The receptor was isolated from a woman older than 75 with acute or convalescent COVID-19.

The CDR3: CASSLGVDRGLGLGVYEQYF. As DNA, the CDR3 is TGTGCCAGCAGCTTGGGCGTGGACAGGGGACTTGGGCTAGGAGTCTACGAGCAGTACTTC. This sequence joins TRBV5-5 and TRBJ2-7; 9 bases are shared with TRBD1. Trimming took 0 bases from V and 3 from J; bases not matched to a gene: 19. Germline lookup yields CDR1 SGHKS and CDR2 YYEKEE (reference sequence). The CDR3 runs 20 residues.